This T cell receptor beta chain was profiled in a study of kidney transplant recipient with SARS-CoV-2 infection. TCRdb analysed the reads with MiXCR anew, one entry per CDR3 protein. The profile shows 200,000 to 300,000 distinct CDR3 sequences, under 30% of them singletons. Germline CDR1 reads SNHLY; CDR2 reads FYNNEI. The CDR3 length is 16 residues. J lost 0 bases, V lost 6 bases, and 6 bases had no gene match. The chain carries TRBV2 and TRBJ2-3; 10 positions match TRBD2. The material sequenced was a blood sample, taken at baseline and on day 111 from a kidney transplant recipient. This clonotype was sampled from a young adult male patient who had COVID-19 and was a kidney transplant recipient. Some T cells could come from the graft donor. CDR3 amino acids: CASSGLAEVSTDTQYF. The CDR3 region has the DNA TGTGCCAGCAGCGGACTAGCGGAAGTAAGCACAGATACGCAGTATTTT.